What follows are 9 T cell receptor beta chains derived from one specimen sequenced in a study of cytotoxic CD8 clonotypes in ibrutinib-treated CLL. Libraries were prepared by immunoSEQ multiplex PCR; TCRdb keeps only in-frame clonotypes and omits some of them. The repertoire has a few hundred thousand clones, around three quarters of them found once; the top ten carry approximately 15%. The sample in question was PBMCs, obtained after 24 months of ibrutinib treatment. The receptors here all came from a human donor with chronic lymphocytic leukemia.

This chain uses TRBV25-1 with TRBJ2-7; 7 bases line up with TRBD1. The germline CDR1 and CDR2 sequences are MGHDK and SYGVNS. After removal of 6 bases from V and 1 base from J, the junction contained 3 bases not matched to a gene. This CDR3 comprises 13 residues. The CDR3 DNA is TGTGCCAGCAGCGCGACAGGGTCCTACGAGCAGTACTTC. Its translation is CASSATGSYEQYF.

This chain joins TRBV27 and TRBJ1-1, with a possible D match to TRBD1 (5 bases). The germline gives CDR1 MNHEY, CDR2 SMNVEV (reference sequence). Trimming removed 0 bases at V and 11 bases at J, with 13 bases between. The CDR3 runs 13 residues. The CDR3 here is CASSLSTAGVAFF. CDR3 in DNA: TGTGCCAGCAGTTTATCCACAGCGGGGGTGGCTTTCTTT.

The CDR3 DNA sequence: TGTGCCAGCAGTTACGGGGGGCCGGAGACCCAGTACTTC. Its translation is CASSYGGPETQYF. The rearrangement uses TRBV6-5 and TRBJ2-5; D possibly matches TRBD1 or TRBD2 (6 bases each). Trimming took off 2 bases at V and 5 bases at J, with 9 bases between the two ends. This CDR3 comprises 13 residues. Germline values: CDR1 MNHEY, CDR2 SVGAGI.

This chain uses TRBV10-1 with TRBJ2-1, with TRBD2 matching over 9 bases. The CDR3 sequence is 15 residues long. Germline V gene sequence: CDR1 WNHNN, CDR2 SYGVQD (reference sequence). The junction had 5 bases not matched to a gene; V was cut back by 4 bases and J by 4 bases. CDR3 loop: CASSGRLADYNEQFF. The CDR3 DNA reads TGCGCCAGCAGTGGTAGACTAGCGGATTACAATGAGCAGTTCTTC.

This sequence joins TRBV7-8 and TRBJ2-1, with TRBD2 as a possible D gene (6 bases). The germline V gene has CDR1 SGHVS and CDR2 FQNEAQ. Between the trimmed V and J ends, which lost 0 bases and 2 bases, there was a span of 11 bases. This CDR3 has 16 amino acids. CDR3 loop: CASSLASGLTYNEQFF. CDR3 DNA sequence: TGTGCCAGCAGCTTAGCTAGCGGCCTTACCTACAATGAGCAGTTCTTC.

The genes are TRBV7-8 and TRBJ2-5; 9 bases map to TRBD2. In germline, CDR1 is SGHVS, CDR2 FQNEAQ. This CDR3 spans 15 amino acids. J gave up 5 bases and V 7 bases, and 11 bases lay outside the gene matches. This CDR3 reads CASTSEAGGRETQYF. For the CDR3, the DNA is TGTGCCAGCACCTCGGAGGCGGGAGGGCGGGAGACCCAGTACTTC.

This chain links TRBV28 with TRBJ2-1, with 11 positions matching TRBD1. CDR1 is MDHEN and CDR2 is SYDVKM in the germline V gene. V trimming: 0 bases; J trimming: 8 bases; junction bases outside the gene matches: 6. The CDR3 has 16 amino acids. In DNA, the CDR3 is TGTGCCAGCAGTTTATGGGACAGGGGGCGCGGAGATGAGCAGTTCTTC. Its translation: CASSLWDRGRGDEQFF.

A single count supports this clone. V gene TRBV19 combines with J gene TRBJ1-1; no reliable D call. Trimming took 6 bases from V and 4 from J, leaving 6 bases between them. Germline V CDR1 and CDR2: LNHDA, SQIVND (reference sequence). CDR3 size: 11 residues. The CDR3, as DNA: TGTGCCAGTAGGTTCCGCACTGAAGCTTTCTTT. Encoded protein: CASRFRTEAFF.

The rearrangement joins TRBV7-2 to TRBJ2-3; D perhaps matches TRBD2 (6 bases). V was cut by 1 base and J by 2 bases, with 10 bases left in between. The CDR3 contains 15 residues. Germline assignment: CDR1 SGHTA and CDR2 FQGNSA. CDR3 in DNA: TGTGCCAGCAGCTTAGATAGGACTACCACAGATACGCAGTATTTT. Its translation: CASSLDRTTTDTQYF. Together with reference TRBV7-2 and TRBJ2-3, the CDR3 gives the full variable domain: GAGVSQSPSNKVTEKGKDVELRCDPISGHTALYWYRQSLGQGLEFLIYFQGNSAPDKSGLPSDRFSAERTGGSVSTLTIQRTQQEDSAVYLCASSLDRTTTDTQYFGPGTRLTVL.